Below are 15 T cell receptor beta chains sequenced from a single sample in a study of blood T cell repertoires in COVID-19. The data were produced by immunoSEQ multiplex PCR, yet TCRdb's version contains in-frame clones alone and is incomplete. The sample records fewer than 400,000 clones, approximately 90% being singletons. Input material: PBMCs or T cells enriched from blood (not recorded which). These receptors all stem from a woman aged 30 to 39 who had been exposed to COVID-19.

The chain joins TRBV12-3 or TRBV12-4 to TRBJ1-5, with 7 bases lining up with TRBD1. The CDR3 consists of 13 residues. V lost 5 bases to trimming and J lost 5 bases; unmatched junction nucleotides: 3. CDR3 DNA: TGTGCCAGCAGTCACGGACAGGATCAGCCCCAGCATTTT. It translates to CASSHGQDQPQHF.

The chain couples TRBV5-1 to TRBJ2-7, with 7 bases matching TRBD2. The CDR3 totals 17 residues. Per germline, CDR1 SGHRS and CDR2 YFSETQ. Trimming took 4 bases from V and 2 from J; bases not matched to a gene: 15. DNA for the CDR3: TGCGCCAGCAGCCCGAGGTCGGGGACGGGAGGAGCCTACGAGCAGTACTTC. This sequence encodes CASSPRSGTGGAYEQYF.

This clone was seen a single time. The chain is built from TRBV21-1 and TRBJ1-2; the table's D call, TRBD1, was not checked against the DNA. TRBV21-1 is annotated as a pseudogene. This CDR3 is 17 amino acids long. The CDR3 loop is CASSKVTGQTGPYGYTF. CDR3 coding DNA: TGTGCCAGCAGCAAAGTTACCGGGCAGACAGGGCCCTATGGCTACACCTTC.

This chain uses TRBV5-6 with TRBJ1-2, with D unresolved. The CDR3 consists of 12 residues. The V end lost 9 bases, the J end lost 7 bases, and 16 bases lay between the germline ends. CDR1 and CDR2 (germline): SGHDT, YYEEEE. CDR3 bases: TGTGCCACCTCGAGGGTGGACTCTGGCTACACCTTC. It encodes CATSRVDSGYTF.

This clone appeared a single time. This chain joins TRBV30 and TRBJ2-3, with TRBD1 matching 7 bases. CDR3 size: 13 residues. The V and J ends lost 4 bases and 5 bases, in that order; junction bases with no gene match: 6. Germline values: CDR1 GTSNPN, CDR2 SVGIG (reference sequence). For the CDR3, the DNA is TGTGCCTGGACCAGGGGGTGGGGAGATACGCAGTATTTT. The encoded protein is CAWTRGWGDTQYF.

This clone appeared once. The J gene is TRBJ1-1, the V gene TRBV19; D call uncertain. The CDR3 sequence is 13 residues long. The germline V and J ends were trimmed by 3 bases and 6 bases, with 11 bases remaining between them. Germline CDR1 is LNHDA and CDR2 is SQIVND (reference sequence). DNA of the CDR3: TGTGCCAGTAGTATCCGAGACACCCCTGAAGCTTTCTTT. This encodes CASSIRDTPEAFF.

This sequence joins TRBV6-4 and TRBJ2-2, with a possible D match to TRBD2 (6 bases). The V gene lost 4 bases and the J gene lost 7 bases, with 10 bases spanning the gap. This CDR3 is built from 13 residues. Germline CDR1 reads MRHNA; CDR2 reads SNTAGT. The CDR3 spells CASSVEGRGELFF. CDR3 sequence (DNA): TGTGCCAGCAGTGTGGAGGGCCGCGGGGAGCTGTTTTTT.

The chain links TRBV7-9 to TRBJ2-7, with D hard to call. Looked up from germline, CDR1 is SEHNR and CDR2 is FQNEAQ (reference sequence). The CDR3 sequence is 12 residues long. V lost 5 bases and J 7 bases, leaving 12 bases between the germline ends. CDR3 bases: TGTGCCAGCAGCGATACATGGTGGGAGCAGTACTTC. It is translated as CASSDTWWEQYF.

The CDR3 reads CASSEPASGGVYNEQFF. DNA of the CDR3: TGTGCCAGCAGTGAACCCGCTAGCGGGGGGGTCTACAATGAGCAGTTCTTC. The rearrangement links TRBV6-1 to TRBJ2-1, with 12 positions matching TRBD2. The CDR3 length is 17 residues. V gave up 2 bases and J gave up 3 bases; unmatched junction bases: 5. CDR1 is MNHNS and CDR2 is SASEGT in the germline V gene.

The chain joins TRBV19 to TRBJ1-3; TRBD1 might be the D (5 bases). Deletions cut 6 bases from V and 2 bases from J, with 11 bases between. The length of the CDR3 is 14 residues. Germline values: CDR1 LNHDA, CDR2 SQIVND (reference sequence). CDR3 amino acids: CASRRSGTGNTIYF. Written as DNA, the CDR3 is TGTGCCAGTAGAAGGTCAGGGACTGGAAACACCATATATTTT.

This sequence joins TRBV5-1 and TRBJ2-3, with a possible D match to TRBD2 (6 bases). The V gene's germline CDR1 is SGHRS and CDR2 YFSETQ. Trimming shortened V by 5 bases and J by 0 bases, and 19 bases separated the two germline ends. This CDR3 is built from 17 residues. DNA for the CDR3: TGCGCCAGCAGGTGGAATTTCCCGGGACTGAGCACAGATACGCAGTATTTT. Amino acid sequence: CASRWNFPGLSTDTQYF.

This chain links TRBV4-3 with TRBJ1-1; D gene ambiguous. The length of the CDR3 is 13 residues. The V and J ends lost 2 bases and 0 bases respectively, with 4 bases between them. From germline, CDR1 is LGHNA and CDR2 YSLEER. The DNA of the CDR3 is TGCGCCAGCAGCCAATACATGAACACTGAAGCTTTCTTT. This sequence encodes CASSQYMNTEAFF.

J is TRBJ1-2 and V is TRBV7-8; maybe TRBD1 (5 bases). Germline-derived CDR1 and CDR2 are SGHVS and FQNEAQ. V shed 5 bases and J shed 8 bases, with 21 bases lying between them. This CDR3 comprises 15 residues. This CDR3 is CASSPLGLRAGGYTF. The CDR3 DNA reads TGTGCCAGCAGCCCCCTGGGACTTCGAGCGGGGGGCTACACCTTC.

V and J are TRBV11-2 and TRBJ2-5, with a possible D match to TRBD1 (5 bases). Germline V lookup: CDR1 SGHAT, CDR2 FQNNGV. Trimming stripped 2 bases from V and 5 bases from J, with 12 bases between. The CDR3 runs 14 residues. CDR3 coding DNA: TGTGCCAGCAGCTTAAATGCAGGGTTGGAGACCCAGTACTTC. Translated, it gives CASSLNAGLETQYF.

This chain connects TRBV11-3 to TRBJ2-7, with 8 positions matching TRBD1. The CDR3 runs 14 residues. Unmatched junction bases numbered 10, after V lost 8 bases and J lost 4 bases. In germline, CDR1 is SGHNT, CDR2 YENEEA. The CDR3, as DNA: TGTGCCAGCTCAACCGGGACAGGCAAATACGAGCAGTACTTC. It is translated as CASSTGTGKYEQYF.